The 20 T cell receptor beta chains below were found in one sample sequenced in a study of cytotoxic CD8 clonotypes in ibrutinib-treated CLL. Clones were read by immunoSEQ multiplex PCR, and TCRdb kept only the in-frame ones, dropping some. The top ten hold 3.1% of the sample, which has 65,000 to 85,000 clones, about nine tenths seen once. Sequenced material: PBMCs, taken after 12 months of ibrutinib treatment. Every receptor here comes from a human donor with chronic lymphocytic leukemia.

This rearrangement joins TRBV29-1 to TRBJ2-1, with TRBD2 matching over 11 bases. With V trimmed by 5 bases and J by 9 bases, 3 bases remained unmatched. The CDR3 has 12 residues. Germline CDR1 and CDR2: SQVTM and ANQGSEA. CDR3 coding DNA: TGCAGCGTTACTAGCGGGAGCGGTGAGCAGTTCTTC. Amino acid sequence: CSVTSGSGEQFF.

This clone was seen a single time. The chain links TRBV29-1 to TRBJ2-7; possible D gene TRBD1, 7 bases. Germline CDR1 is SQVTM and CDR2 is ANQGSEA. The CDR3 sequence is 15 residues long. Trimming took 0 bases from V and 3 from J, leaving 15 bases between them. In DNA form, the CDR3 reads TGCAGCGTTGAAGACGTAGGCGGGACAGACTACGAGCAGTACTTC. It is translated as CSVEDVGGTDYEQYF.

The gene calls are TRBV4-3 and TRBJ1-4; D is ambiguous. The CDR3 totals 16 residues. Germline CDR1 LGHNA, CDR2 YSLEER. V was trimmed by 1 base and J by 13 bases, leaving 22 bases between them. DNA for the CDR3: TGCGCCAGCAGCCAAGGTTTGTTGAGCGCCTTGGGATCACTGTTTTTT. Protein product: CASSQGLLSALGSLFF.

The table lists this clone with a count of one. Germline and junction disagree at one end, which may indicate a read error. The V gene is TRBV20-1, the J gene TRBJ2-1; TRBD2 aligns across 8 bases. CDR3 size: 11 residues. Germline V lookup: CDR1 DFQATT, CDR2 SNEGSKA (reference sequence). CDR3 coding DNA: TGTAGCGGGATTTCCTACAATGAGCAGTTCTTC. Its protein product is CSGISYNEQFF.

The V gene is TRBV29-1, the J gene TRBJ2-5; TRBD1 is a possible D gene (6 bases). CDR1 and CDR2 from the germline V gene are SQVTM and ANQGSEA. The CDR3 is made up of 13 amino acids. V lost 3 bases, J lost 6 bases, and 14 bases lay in between. As DNA, the CDR3 is TGCAGCGTTGACCCGTCCGGGACACAGACCCAGTACTTC. Translating gives CSVDPSGTQTQYF.

This chain joins TRBV15 and TRBJ2-3; TRBD2 is a possible D gene (5 bases). In germline, CDR1 is LNHNV, CDR2 YYDKDF (reference sequence). This CDR3 contains 17 residues. V lost 0 bases and J lost 4, with 17 bases in between. The CDR3, as DNA: TGTGCCACCAGCAGAGATCCCGGGATGGCGAGGCCAGATACGCAGTATTTT. Its translation is CATSRDPGMARPDTQYF.

Only a few counts were recorded for this clone. The chain recombines TRBV18 with TRBJ1-1; D uncertain. The CDR3 loop spans 11 amino acids. Trimming stripped 5 bases from V and 6 bases from J, with 7 bases between. Germline loops: CDR1 KGHSH, CDR2 LQKENI. CDR3 DNA: TGTGCCAGCTCAACTATGGCTGAAGCTTTCTTT. Translated: CASSTMAEAFF.

The V call is TRBV7-2, the J call TRBJ1-5; TRBD1 agrees at 9 bases. The germline V gene has CDR1 SGHTA and CDR2 FQGNSA. V was clipped by 5 bases and J by 6 bases; unmatched bases: 11. CDR3 length: 16 residues. The DNA for the CDR3 is TGTGCCAGCAGCCTCAACCCCTGGGACAGGGCTCAGCCCCAGCATTTT. Translated: CASSLNPWDRAQPQHF.

The DNA for the CDR3 is TGTGCCAGCGGTAACTCCTACAATGAGCAGTTCTTC. Translation gives CASGNSYNEQFF. The J gene is TRBJ2-1, the V gene TRBV6-5; D remains ambiguous. CDR1 and CDR2 from the germline V gene are MNHEY and SVGAGI. The CDR3 has 12 amino acids. V dropped 8 bases and J dropped 0 bases, with 5 bases sitting between them.

V is TRBV28 and J is TRBJ1-2; D is uncertain. This CDR3 contains 11 residues. The germline V gene has CDR1 MDHEN and CDR2 SYDVKM. Trimming cost V 6 bases and J 3 bases, with 5 bases left between them. DNA for the CDR3: TGTGCCAGCAGCTATCACTATGGCTACACCTTC. Its protein product is CASSYHYGYTF.

This clone was seen a single time. J is TRBJ2-7 and V is TRBV4-1, with D perhaps TRBD1 (5 bases). Trimming removed 3 bases from V and 2 bases from J, with 11 bases in between. The germline CDR1 and CDR2 sequences are MGHRA and YSYEKL. This CDR3 contains 14 residues. CDR3 amino acids: CASSQGQQPYEQYF. CDR3 in DNA: TGCGCCAGCAGCCAGGGGCAACAGCCCTACGAGCAGTACTTC.

The genes are TRBV28 and TRBJ2-2; D may be TRBD1 (6 bases). The length of the CDR3 is 16 residues. Germline V gene data show CDR1 as MDHEN and CDR2 as SYDVKM. Trimming took 6 bases from V and 7 from J, leaving 21 bases between them. As DNA, the CDR3 is TGTGCCAGCAGAAAGGGGGTTAGGTGGGGCGGCGGGGAGCTGTTTTTT. Translating gives CASRKGVRWGGGELFF.

CDR3 residues: CASSLAGGRDKDEQYF. The DNA for the CDR3 is TGTGCCAGCAGCTTGGCTGGCGGGAGGGACAAAGATGAGCAGTACTTC. The chain uses TRBV5-4 and TRBJ2-7, with 9 nucleotides matching TRBD2. V gave up 0 bases and J gave up 7 bases; unmatched junction bases: 11. Germline V gene lookup returns CDR1 SGHNT and CDR2 YYREEE (reference sequence). The CDR3 has 16 residues.

This sequence joins TRBV2 and TRBJ2-7; D could derive from TRBD1 or TRBD2 (5 bases each). The CDR3 spans 12 residues. Trimming left V 5 bases short and J 9 bases short, with 14 bases between. From germline, CDR1 is SNHLY and CDR2 FYNNEI. The CDR3 sequence: CASSLRTGAQYF. CDR3 sequence (DNA): TGTGCCAGCAGTTTACGGACCGGGGCGCAGTACTTC. The whole variable domain, filled in from reference TRBV2 and TRBJ2-7, reads EPEVTQTPSHQVTQMGQEVILRCVPISNHLYFYWYRQILGQKVEFLVSFYNNEISEKSEIFDDQFSVERPDGSNFTLKIRSTKLEDSAMYFCASSLRTGAQYFGPGTRLTVT.

This chain links TRBV11-3 with TRBJ2-7; 7 positions match TRBD1. Trimming removed 7 bases from V and 3 bases from J; junction bases left unmatched: 24. The CDR3 sequence is 19 residues long. Germline V CDR1 and CDR2: SGHNT, YENEEA. The CDR3 bases are TGTGCCAGCAACTCCCCCTCTGGGGCCGGGACAGAGCAAGTCTACGAGCAGTACTTC. This translates into CASNSPSGAGTEQVYEQYF.

This clone was detected only once. The chain uses TRBV27 and TRBJ1-1; D is unclear. The CDR3 extends over 14 amino acids. In germline, CDR1 is MNHEY, CDR2 SMNVEV (reference sequence). Trimming cost V 9 bases and J 6 bases, with 20 bases left between them. DNA of the CDR3: TGTGCCAGTCTTCTGGGGTTCGGCGCCTCTGAAGCTTTCTTT. Translating gives CASLLGFGASEAFF.

V is TRBV11-3 and J is TRBJ2-7; D could derive from TRBD1 or TRBD2 (6 bases each). V was pared by 5 bases and J by 5 bases, with 19 bases between. This CDR3 comprises 15 residues. Germline V gene sequence: CDR1 SGHNT, CDR2 YENEEA. CDR3 sequence: CASSQGRRGTHEQYF. In DNA, the CDR3 is TGTGCCAGCAGCCAGGGACGGAGGGGGACCCACGAGCAGTACTTC.

This chain joins TRBV7-9 and TRBJ2-7; D is possibly TRBD1 or TRBD2 (6 bases each). Germline V gene lookup returns CDR1 SEHNR and CDR2 FQNEAQ (reference sequence). V was pared by 0 bases and J by 5 bases, with 14 bases between. CDR3 length: 15 residues. DNA of the CDR3: TGTGCCAGCAGCTTAGCGCTTGGGGGGCTGAACGAGCAGTACTTC. Protein: CASSLALGGLNEQYF.

V and J are TRBV6-5 and TRBJ1-3; 8 nucleotides align to TRBD1. V lost 5 bases and J lost 3; bases outside the gene matches: 6. CDR1 and CDR2 from the germline V gene are MNHEY and SVGAGI. This CDR3 is built from 15 residues. The CDR3 protein is CASSRDRFGGNTIYF. For the CDR3, the DNA is TGTGCCAGCAGTCGGGACAGGTTTGGTGGAAACACCATATATTTT.

The chain has TRBV11-3 and TRBJ2-3, with no clear D. CDR3 size: 16 residues. Trimming pared 5 bases from V and 2 bases from J, leaving 17 bases between. Germline assignment: CDR1 SGHNT and CDR2 YENEEA. CDR3 sequence (DNA): TGTGCCAGCAGCCGCGGACCCGAGGCCTACACAGATACGCAGTATTTT. Its translation: CASSRGPEAYTDTQYF.